These 21 T cell receptor beta chains came from one sample sequenced in a study of memory CD4+ T cells and cytomegalovirus serostatus. Single viable CD3+CD4+CD8-CD45RO+ cells were sorted as the memory CD4+ T cells. Assay used: immunoSEQ multiplex PCR; TCRdb lists only in-frame clones, some missing. Seen here are about 60,000 clones, around three quarters observed once, and the top ten hold 0.53%. Sample: memory CD4+ T cells from blood. The receptors were sampled from an adult in good health and CMV-seronegative. Some clones in this sample may be carry-over from other donors' samples.

This chain uses TRBV4-3 with TRBJ2-7; no clear D. V dropped 0 bases and J dropped 0 bases, with 18 bases sitting between them. Looked up from germline, CDR1 is LGHNA and CDR2 is YSLEER. The CDR3 extends over 18 amino acids. As DNA, the CDR3 is TGCGCCAGCAGCCAAGATAAAGCATCCGGAGAGACCTCCTACGAGCAGTACTTC. This translates into CASSQDKASGETSYEQYF.

The J gene is TRBJ1-5, the V gene TRBV2; TRBD1 might be the D (5 bases). The CDR3 consists of 14 residues. The ends were cut back, 7 bases at V and 3 bases at J, with 13 bases in the middle. Germline CDR1 reads SNHLY; CDR2 reads FYNNEI. Written as DNA, the CDR3 is TGTGCCAGCACGAAAGGGACGAACAATCAGCCCCAGCATTTT. It translates to CASTKGTNNQPQHF.

This clone was detected a few times. V is TRBV2 and J is TRBJ2-3; 11 nucleotides agree with TRBD2. With 6 bases clipped from V and 2 bases from J, the junction kept 4 bases outside the gene matches. In germline, CDR1 is SNHLY, CDR2 FYNNEI. This CDR3 is built from 15 residues. DNA for the CDR3: TGTGCCAGCAGGGAGGGACTAGCGGTCACAGATACGCAGTATTTT. Residues: CASREGLAVTDTQYF.

The chain uses TRBV27 and TRBJ1-4; tentatively, D is TRBD1 (5 bases). V lost 1 base and J lost 7, with 16 bases in between. CDR3 length: 16 residues. Germline-derived CDR1 and CDR2 are MNHEY and SMNVEV (reference sequence). CDR3 bases: TGTGCCAGCAGTTTATTGGTCGGGACCGCACCTGAAAAACTGTTTTTT. Translated, it gives CASSLLVGTAPEKLFF.

The rearrangement links TRBV28 to TRBJ1-4; D perhaps matches TRBD1 (5 bases). Germline loops: CDR1 MDHEN, CDR2 SYDVKM. This CDR3 is built from 14 residues. V shed 5 bases and J shed 6 bases, with 13 bases lying between them. The CDR3 loop is CASSTSTVYEKLFF. The CDR3 DNA reads as TGTGCCAGCAGTACCTCGACAGTTTATGAAAAACTGTTTTTT.

The gene calls are TRBV5-1 and TRBJ1-1, with D possibly TRBD1 on 5 matching bases. This CDR3 has 15 residues. The germline V gene encodes CDR1 SGHRS and CDR2 YFSETQ. Between the trimmed V and J ends, which lost 4 bases and 1 base, there was a span of 14 bases. Here the CDR3 DNA reads TGCGCCAGCAGCCTCAATCCGGGGGGGAACACTGAAGCTTTCTTT. Protein: CASSLNPGGNTEAFF.

The V call is TRBV29-1, the J call TRBJ1-2; D ambiguous. CDR3 size: 11 residues. V was trimmed by 1 base and J by 8 bases, leaving 8 bases between them. Germline CDR1 reads SQVTM; CDR2 reads ANQGSEA. The CDR3 is CSVEVNWGYTF. CDR3 nucleotides: TGCAGCGTTGAAGTAAACTGGGGCTACACCTTC.

The chain has TRBV5-1 and TRBJ2-1; TRBD1 is a possible D gene (6 bases). V dropped 1 base and J dropped 4 bases, with 12 bases sitting between them. This CDR3 is built from 15 residues. Germline V CDR1 and CDR2: SGHRS, YFSETQ. CDR3 sequence: CASSLTGNRYNEQFF. CDR3 nucleotide sequence: TGCGCCAGCAGCTTGACAGGGAATAGATACAATGAGCAGTTCTTC.

The V call is TRBV6-5, the J call TRBJ2-5; D unclear. Germline CDR1 MNHEY, CDR2 SVGAGI. The CDR3 length is 14 residues. V gave up 0 bases and J gave up 7 bases, with 12 bases separating them. This CDR3 is CASSYSAEKGTQYF. CDR3 DNA sequence: TGTGCCAGCAGTTACTCGGCAGAGAAGGGGACCCAGTACTTC.

The gene calls are TRBV18 and TRBJ2-5; TRBD2 matches 8 bases. Germline CDR1 and CDR2: KGHSH and LQKENI. V shed 6 bases, J shed 5 bases, and the junction held 8 bases outside the gene matches. The CDR3 extends over 14 amino acids. The CDR3 reads CASSPREAGETQYF. DNA for the CDR3: TGTGCCAGCTCGCCGCGGGAGGCTGGGGAGACCCAGTACTTC.

The CDR3 bases are TGTGCCAGCAGTAGGGGACTAGCGATATACGAGCAGTACTTC. This encodes CASSRGLAIYEQYF. The chain has TRBV27 and TRBJ2-7; 10 bases agree with TRBD2. Germline V lookup: CDR1 MNHEY, CDR2 SMNVEV (reference sequence). The CDR3 is 14 residues long. With 5 bases clipped from V and 4 bases from J, the junction kept 5 bases outside the gene matches.

This chain connects TRBV10-1 to TRBJ2-2; a weak D match, TRBD2 (6 bases). Germline V lookup: CDR1 WNHNN, CDR2 SYGVQD (reference sequence). Trimming pared 2 bases from V and 0 bases from J, leaving 13 bases between. There are 17 residues in the CDR3. The CDR3 DNA follows: TGCGCCAGCAGTGAGGAGGACTATGGAACGAACACCGGGGAGCTGTTTTTT. Its translation is CASSEEDYGTNTGELFF.

The chain uses TRBV19 and TRBJ1-1, with 7 bases identical to TRBD1. Germline CDR1 reads LNHDA; CDR2 reads SQIVND (reference sequence). CDR3 size: 13 residues. V lost 11 bases to trimming and J lost 3 bases; unmatched junction nucleotides: 9. This CDR3 is CAARQGLDTEAFF. CDR3 bases: TGTGCCGCTAGACAGGGATTAGACACTGAAGCTTTCTTT.

The CDR3 spells CATSRLGGENQPQHF. The CDR3 region has the DNA TGTGCCACCAGCAGATTAGGGGGCGAGAATCAGCCCCAGCATTTT. The V gene is TRBV15, the J gene TRBJ1-5, with 7 bases lining up with TRBD1. This CDR3 contains 15 residues. J gave up 4 bases and V 2 bases, and 5 bases lay outside the gene matches. The V gene's germline CDR1 is LNHNV and CDR2 YYDKDF (reference sequence).

This rearrangement joins TRBV28 to TRBJ2-5; TRBD2 aligns across 9 bases. Per germline, CDR1 MDHEN and CDR2 SYDVKM. This CDR3 has 16 residues. V gave up 2 bases and J gave up 2 bases; unmatched junction bases: 6. CDR3 sequence: CASSLGPLAGQETQYF. The CDR3 bases are TGTGCCAGCAGTTTAGGCCCCCTAGCGGGGCAAGAGACCCAGTACTTC.

The rearrangement uses TRBV7-2 and TRBJ1-2; TRBD1 matches 8 bases. The germline gives CDR1 SGHTA, CDR2 FQGNSA. This CDR3 spans 18 amino acids. J gave up 4 bases and V 5 bases, and 18 bases lay outside the gene matches. This chain's CDR3 is CASSTPGDRGHHFYGYTF. CDR3 DNA sequence: TGTGCCAGCAGCACCCCGGGAGACAGGGGCCATCATTTCTATGGCTACACCTTC.

The chain recombines TRBV28 with TRBJ1-1, with TRBD1 as a possible D gene (5 bases). There are 17 residues in the CDR3. V was shortened by 7 bases and J by 0 bases, with 21 bases between the two germline ends. Germline V gene sequence: CDR1 MDHEN, CDR2 SYDVKM. Here the CDR3 DNA reads TGTGCCAGCATCCCGTGGGGGTTCCGGGGGGTGAACACTGAAGCTTTCTTT. It is translated as CASIPWGFRGVNTEAFF.

The chain couples TRBV7-2 to TRBJ2-3; 9 nucleotides align to TRBD1. The CDR3 has 14 amino acids. Germline V gives CDR1 SGHTA, CDR2 FQGNSA. Trimming removed 4 bases from V and 5 bases from J; junction bases left unmatched: 4. The CDR3 nucleotides read TGTGCCAGCAGCTACAGGGGGCGGGGAGATACGCAGTATTTT. Amino acid sequence: CASSYRGRGDTQYF.

The chain couples TRBV5-4 to TRBJ2-3; 12 bases are shared with TRBD2. Germline V gene lookup returns CDR1 SGHNT and CDR2 YYREEE (reference sequence). The CDR3 is 16 residues long. With V trimmed by 5 bases and J by 3 bases, 7 bases remained unmatched. The CDR3 loop is CASSLTSGGTTDTQYF. The CDR3 nucleotides read TGTGCCAGCAGTTTAACTAGCGGGGGGACTACAGATACGCAGTATTTT.

The chain uses TRBV4-3 and TRBJ1-1, with 8 bases aligning to TRBD1. J was trimmed by 7 bases and V by 3 bases; bases with no gene match: 4. Germline assignment: CDR1 LGHNA and CDR2 YSLEER. This CDR3 is 13 amino acids long. The CDR3 coding sequence is TGCGCCAGCAGCCAGGGGACAGGATATGAAGCTTTCTTT. Residues: CASSQGTGYEAFF.

This chain joins TRBV10-3 and TRBJ2-3, with 7 bases lining up with TRBD2. Germline CDR1 reads ENHRY; CDR2 reads SYGVKD. Trimming cost V 3 bases and J 0 bases; bases outside gene matches: 9. The CDR3 spans 17 residues. The CDR3 spells CAISDGGGRESTDTQYF. The CDR3, as DNA: TGTGCCATCAGTGACGGCGGAGGGAGGGAAAGCACAGATACGCAGTATTTT.